These 24 T cell receptor beta chains share one sample of origin, sequenced in a study of shared clonotypes between healthy human individuals. Using immunoSEQ multiplex PCR, the repertoire was profiled, and TCRdb retains in-frame clones only, with some absent. The sample lists hundreds of thousands of clones, 74% occurring once. The sample was memory CD4+ T cells sorted from blood. Subset here: CD45RA-negative fraction. The receptors shown here come from a young woman in good health.

V is TRBV27 and J is TRBJ2-7, with D possibly being TRBD1 (6 bases). Trimming cost V 1 base and J 1 base, with 11 bases left between them. CDR3 length equals 15 residues. The germline V gene has CDR1 MNHEY and CDR2 SMNVEV (reference sequence). The CDR3 sequence: CASSLLQGGSYEQYF. In DNA, the CDR3 is TGTGCCAGCAGTTTATTACAGGGCGGGTCCTACGAGCAGTACTTC.

The CDR3, as DNA: TGCGCCAGCAGCTCAGCTAGCGGGCACTACAATGAGCAGTTCTTC. Residues: CASSSASGHYNEQFF. The chain links TRBV5-1 to TRBJ2-1; 8 bases agree with TRBD2. The V gene's germline CDR1 is SGHRS and CDR2 YFSETQ. The CDR3 consists of 15 residues. V gave up 3 bases and J gave up 3 bases; unmatched junction bases: 5. Drawing the rest from reference TRBV5-1 and TRBJ2-1, the complete variable domain is KAGVTQTPRYLIKTRGQQVTLSCSPISGHRSVSWYQQTPGQGLQFLFEYFSETQRNKGNFPGRFSGRQFSNSRSEMNVSTLELGDSALYLCASSSASGHYNEQFFGPGTRLTVL.

The rearrangement joins TRBV6-1 to TRBJ1-4; D is possibly TRBD1 (6 bases). V lost 10 bases to trimming and J lost 4 bases, with 16 bases between them. This CDR3 spans 14 amino acids. The germline V gene encodes CDR1 MNHNS and CDR2 SASEGT. Written as DNA, the CDR3 is TGTGCCACCAAGGGGGGGGCGCTTAATGAAAAACTGTTTTTT. Translated: CATKGGALNEKLFF.

The chain couples TRBV2 to TRBJ2-1; D possibly corresponds to TRBD1 (5 bases). The CDR3 spans 13 residues. CDR1 and CDR2 (germline): SNHLY, FYNNEI. V lost 6 bases, J lost 10 bases, and 16 bases lay in between. In DNA, the CDR3 is TGTGCCAGCAGGGCAACCAGGGCGACGGAGCAGTTCTTC. This encodes CASRATRATEQFF.

The rearrangement links TRBV9 to TRBJ2-3; D is perhaps TRBD2 (6 bases). V lost 4 bases and J 3 bases, leaving 15 bases between the germline ends. The length of the CDR3 is 15 residues. Germline V gives CDR1 SGDLS, CDR2 YYNGEE. CDR3 nucleotide sequence: TGTGCCAGCAGCTTCGGGAGAGCGAGAACAGATACGCAGTATTTT. This sequence encodes CASSFGRARTDTQYF.

V gene TRBV28 combines with J gene TRBJ1-2, with no clear D. V shed 5 bases and J shed 7 bases, with 11 bases lying between them. The CDR3 extends over 12 amino acids. Germline values: CDR1 MDHEN, CDR2 SYDVKM. For the CDR3, the DNA is TGTGCCAGCAGTCTCGCCACAGTTGGCTACACCTTC. It is translated as CASSLATVGYTF.

The gene calls are TRBV4-1 and TRBJ2-3; 9 positions match TRBD1. The V gene's germline CDR1 is MGHRA and CDR2 YSYEKL. Trimming removed 7 bases from V and 2 bases from J; junction bases left unmatched: 7. CDR3 length equals 15 residues. The CDR3 is CASTRTGGLTDTQYF. Written as DNA, the CDR3 is TGCGCCAGCACCCGAACAGGGGGCCTCACAGATACGCAGTATTTT.

The rearrangement links TRBV11-3 to TRBJ2-2; TRBD1 might be the D (6 bases). The CDR3 covers 14 residues. CDR1 is SGHNT and CDR2 is YENEEA in the germline V gene. V gave up 5 bases and J gave up 6 bases, with 13 bases separating them. CDR3 sequence: CASSLGGSPGELFF. The CDR3 coding sequence is TGTGCCAGCAGCCTAGGGGGTAGCCCCGGGGAGCTGTTTTTT.

The gene calls are TRBV27 and TRBJ2-2; tentatively, D is TRBD1 (5 bases). CDR3 size: 14 residues. The V end was cut by 6 bases, the J end by 7 bases, with 15 bases between. CDR1 and CDR2 from the germline V gene are MNHEY and SMNVEV (reference sequence). The CDR3 DNA reads TGTGCCAGCAGGAAACCGCAGGGTTTCGGGGAGCTGTTTTTT. Its protein is CASRKPQGFGELFF.

CDR3 in DNA: TGTGCCAGCAGCTTAGGCAGGGCATGGTATGGCTACACCTTC. Translated: CASSLGRAWYGYTF. V usage is TRBV7-2 and J usage is TRBJ1-2; D is possibly TRBD1 (5 bases). The CDR3 extends over 14 amino acids. Looked up from germline, CDR1 is SGHTA and CDR2 is FQGNSA. V lost 1 base and J 5 bases, leaving 11 bases between the germline ends.

To note about this clone: This sample includes further DNA sequences coding for the same CDR3. The genes are TRBV5-1 and TRBJ2-1; 7 positions match TRBD1. The CDR3 has 15 residues. V was clipped by 2 bases and J by 4 bases; unmatched bases: 6. Per germline, CDR1 SGHRS and CDR2 YFSETQ. CDR3 amino acids: CASSLDRVGYNEQFF. The DNA of the CDR3 is TGCGCCAGCAGCTTAGACAGGGTAGGGTACAATGAGCAGTTCTTC.

V and J are TRBV19 and TRBJ2-3; unclear D gene. CDR3 size: 14 residues. CDR1 is LNHDA, CDR2 SQIVND, per germline (reference sequence). V lost 1 base and J 2 bases, leaving 7 bases between the germline ends. CDR3: CASSIVGSTDTQYF. The CDR3 coding sequence is TGTGCCAGTAGTATAGTAGGGTCCACAGATACGCAGTATTTT.

The rearrangement links TRBV30 to TRBJ1-2; D call uncertain. This CDR3 is 14 amino acids long. The germline V and J ends were trimmed by 1 base and 1 base, with 10 bases remaining between them. Germline CDR1 is GTSNPN and CDR2 is SVGIG (reference sequence). The CDR3 nucleotides are TGTGCCTGGAGTGGACATCCTGATAACTATGGCTACACCTTC. Translating gives CAWSGHPDNYGYTF. The full variable domain, completed using reference TRBV30 and TRBJ1-2, is SQTIHQWPATLVQPVGSPLSLECTVEGTSNPNLYWYRQAAGRGLQLLFYSVGIGQISSEVPQNLSASRPQDRQFILSSKKLLLSDSGFYLCAWSGHPDNYGYTFGSGTRLTVV.

This clone appeared a few times. The CDR3 region is CASSQDVGGMGQFF. CDR3 bases: TGTGCCAGCAGCCAAGATGTGGGAGGGATGGGGCAGTTCTTC. The chain uses TRBV14 and TRBJ2-1, with 7 bases aligning to TRBD2. Per the germline V gene, CDR1 is SGHDN and CDR2 is FVKESK. With V trimmed by 0 bases and J by 12 bases, 8 bases remained unmatched. The CDR3 is made up of 14 amino acids.

The V call is TRBV10-3, the J call TRBJ1-5, with D possibly being TRBD1 (5 bases). Trimming pared 3 bases from V and 0 bases from J, leaving 6 bases between. Germline V gives CDR1 ENHRY, CDR2 SYGVKD. This CDR3 comprises 14 residues. The CDR3 here is CAISDDSSNQPQHF. The CDR3 DNA reads as TGTGCCATCAGTGACGACAGTAGCAATCAGCCCCAGCATTTT.

The chain has TRBV5-1 and TRBJ1-4, with 8 bases aligning to TRBD1. Germline V lookup: CDR1 SGHRS, CDR2 YFSETQ. This CDR3 has 15 amino acids. J was trimmed by 2 bases and V by 4 bases; bases with no gene match: 4. The CDR3 sequence: CASSGGQGTNEKLFF. CDR3 nucleotide sequence: TGCGCCAGCAGCGGCGGACAGGGTACTAATGAAAAACTGTTTTTT.

The rearrangement joins TRBV2 to TRBJ2-3, with D possibly being TRBD1 (7 bases). The CDR3 contains 15 residues. Per the germline V gene, CDR1 is SNHLY and CDR2 is FYNNEI. Trimming cost V 0 bases and J 5 bases, with 12 bases left between them. In nucleotides, the CDR3 is TGTGCCAGCAGTGAAGCGGAGGGGGCAAGAGATACGCAGTATTTT. Translated: CASSEAEGARDTQYF.

The chain combines TRBV7-9 with TRBJ1-2; 8 positions agree with TRBD1. Per germline, CDR1 SEHNR and CDR2 FQNEAQ (reference sequence). The CDR3 contains 18 residues. V shed 1 base and J 8 bases; nucleotides not matched to a gene: 18. The CDR3 region has the DNA TGTGCCAGCAGCTTAGGGCCAACATTTGGACAGGGAGGAGGCGGCTACACCTTC. As protein: CASSLGPTFGQGGGGYTF.

In this sample, this clone turned up once. The chain couples TRBV6-1 to TRBJ2-4; 12 nucleotides match TRBD1. With 2 bases clipped from V and 9 bases from J, the junction kept 11 bases outside the gene matches. Germline lookup yields CDR1 MNHNS and CDR2 SASEGT. The CDR3 is 17 residues long. In nucleotides, the CDR3 is TGTGCCAGCAGTGAAATGGGACAGGGGGCCTCCCTCGGCATTCAGTACTTC. This sequence encodes CASSEMGQGASLGIQYF.

V usage is TRBV4-1 and J usage is TRBJ2-3, with D perhaps matching TRBD1 (6 bases). Trimming removed 2 bases at V and 5 bases at J, with 20 bases between. Germline CDR1 is MGHRA and CDR2 is YSYEKL. The CDR3 is made up of 17 amino acids. CDR3 sequence reads: CASSQKALQGVGDTQYF. The CDR3, as DNA: TGCGCCAGCAGCCAAAAGGCCTTACAGGGCGTTGGAGATACGCAGTATTTT.

J is TRBJ1-3 and V is TRBV7-2, with 7 bases identical to TRBD1. The CDR3 runs 14 residues. The germline V gene has CDR1 SGHTA and CDR2 FQGNSA. J was trimmed by 3 bases and V by 4 bases; bases with no gene match: 3. The DNA of the CDR3 is TGTGCCAGCAGCTCAGGGACAGTTGGAAACACCATATATTTT. Translation: CASSSGTVGNTIYF.

The chain combines TRBV14 with TRBJ1-1; a possible D gene is TRBD1 (5 bases). The CDR3 is 13 amino acids. V shed 0 bases and J shed 12 bases, with 14 bases lying between them. Germline V gene sequence: CDR1 SGHDN, CDR2 FVKESK. As DNA, the CDR3 is TGTGCCAGCAGCCAAGATACTAGGGGCTCCCCTTTCTTT. Amino acids: CASSQDTRGSPFF.

The gene calls are TRBV5-1 and TRBJ2-7; D remains unclear. CDR3 length: 13 residues. V gave up 2 bases and J gave up 2 bases, with 8 bases separating them. Per the germline V gene, CDR1 is SGHRS and CDR2 is YFSETQ. This CDR3 is CASSFDGTYEQYF. CDR3 DNA: TGCGCCAGCAGCTTTGACGGAACCTACGAGCAGTACTTC.

The rearrangement uses TRBV9 and TRBJ1-2; D remains ambiguous. The CDR3 has 13 amino acids. The germline V gene encodes CDR1 SGDLS and CDR2 YYNGEE. The V end was cut by 0 bases, the J end by 4 bases, with 7 bases between. The CDR3 reads CASSVGTTYGYTF. CDR3 nucleotides: TGTGCCAGCAGCGTAGGCACTACCTATGGCTACACCTTC.